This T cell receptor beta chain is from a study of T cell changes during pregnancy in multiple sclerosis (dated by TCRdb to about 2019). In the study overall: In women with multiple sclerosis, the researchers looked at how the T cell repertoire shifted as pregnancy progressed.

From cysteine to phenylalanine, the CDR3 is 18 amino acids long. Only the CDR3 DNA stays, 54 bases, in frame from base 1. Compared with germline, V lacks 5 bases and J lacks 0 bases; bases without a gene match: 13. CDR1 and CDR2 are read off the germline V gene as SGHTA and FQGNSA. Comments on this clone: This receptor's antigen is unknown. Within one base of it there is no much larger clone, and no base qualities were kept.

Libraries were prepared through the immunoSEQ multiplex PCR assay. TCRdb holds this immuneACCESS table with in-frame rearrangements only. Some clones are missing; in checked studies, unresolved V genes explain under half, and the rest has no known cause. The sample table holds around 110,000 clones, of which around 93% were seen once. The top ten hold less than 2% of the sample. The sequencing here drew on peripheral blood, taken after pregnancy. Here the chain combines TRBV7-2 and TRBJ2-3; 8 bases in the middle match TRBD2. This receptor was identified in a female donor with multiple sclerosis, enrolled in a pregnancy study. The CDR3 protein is CASSAPVYSGDSTDTQYF. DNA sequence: TGTGCCAGCAGCGCCCCGGTGTATAGCGGGGATAGCACAGATACGCAGTATTTT.